The rows below give T cell receptor beta chains drawn from one sample of a study of CD8+CD57+ T cells in acquired aplastic anemia. TCRdb passed the reads through MiXCR, listing each CDR3 protein once. The sample yields approximately 300,000 distinct CDR3 sequences, around three fifths seen once. Sequenced material: sorted CD4+, CD8+, or CD8+CD57+ T cells (not recorded which) from PBMCs. The receptors shown here come from a human donor with aplastic anemia. Both conserved end residues are part of each CDR3. Fields, in order: D gene, V gene, clone size, J gene, CDR3 protein, CDR3 DNA. The D gene is left open where the match is weak. Clone size appears in some rows only: once, few, many, or a class for an expanded clone.

d_gene: NA
v_gene: TRBV20-1
abundance: NA
j_gene: TRBJ1-1
CDR3aa: CSALNTEAFF
CDR3nt: TGCAGTGCACTGAACACTGAAGCTTTCTTT

d_gene: NA
v_gene: TRBV5-1
abundance: NA
j_gene: TRBJ1-2
CDR3aa: CASSQRGEGNGYTF
CDR3nt: TGCGCCAGCAGCCAGAGGGGTGAGGGGAATGGCTACACCTTC

d_gene: NA
v_gene: TRBV7-8
abundance: NA
j_gene: TRBJ2-7
CDR3aa: CASSSPRRATYEQYF
CDR3nt: TGTGCCAGCAGCTCACCACGGAGAGCCACCTACGAGCAGTACTTC

d_gene: TRBD1
v_gene: TRBV7-2
abundance: NA
j_gene: TRBJ2-7
CDR3aa: CASRPRDRGYEQYF
CDR3nt: TGTGCCAGCAGACCTAGGGACAGGGGATACGAGCAGTACTTC

d_gene: TRBD2
v_gene: TRBV7-6
abundance: NA
j_gene: TRBJ2-1
CDR3aa: CASRPNPSGMFNEQFF
CDR3nt: TGTGCCAGCAGACCTAATCCTAGCGGGATGTTCAATGAGCAGTTCTTC

d_gene: TRBD1
v_gene: TRBV12-3/TRBV12-4
abundance: NA
j_gene: TRBJ1-1
CDR3aa: CASSFEGAITEAFF
CDR3nt: TGTGCCAGCAGTTTCGAGGGGGCAATAACTGAAGCTTTCTTT

d_gene: TRBD1
v_gene: TRBV25-1
abundance: NA
j_gene: TRBJ1-2
CDR3aa: CASSGTGSGGYTF
CDR3nt: TGTGCCAGCAGCGGGACAGGCTCGGGGGGCTACACCTTC

d_gene: NA
v_gene: TRBV7-8
abundance: many
j_gene: TRBJ1-5
CDR3aa: CASSLARQEYSNQPQHF
CDR3nt: TGTGCCAGCAGCTTAGCGCGGCAGGAGTATAGCAATCAGCCCCAGCATTTT

d_gene: NA
v_gene: TRBV2
abundance: NA
j_gene: TRBJ1-2
CDR3aa: CASGGYCGYTF
CDR3nt: TGTGCCAGCGGCGGATACTGTGGCTACACCTTC

d_gene: TRBD2
v_gene: TRBV9
abundance: many
j_gene: TRBJ2-1
CDR3aa: CASSVSSSGNNEQFF
CDR3nt: TGTGCCAGCAGCGTATCATCTAGCGGAAACAATGAGCAGTTCTTC

d_gene: NA
v_gene: TRBV29-1
abundance: few
j_gene: TRBJ1-2
CDR3aa: CSVDGREGYGYTF
CDR3nt: TGCAGCGTTGACGGCAGGGAAGGCTATGGCTACACCTTC

d_gene: NA
v_gene: TRBV20-1
abundance: many
j_gene: TRBJ2-3
CDR3aa: CSARGLAGRTDTQYF
CDR3nt: TGCAGTGCTAGAGGTTTGGCGGGAAGGACAGATACGCAGTATTTT

d_gene: TRBD1
v_gene: TRBV10-3
abundance: many
j_gene: TRBJ2-1
CDR3aa: CAISLGTGNEQFF
CDR3nt: TGTGCCATCAGTCTGGGGACAGGGAATGAGCAGTTCTTC

d_gene: NA
v_gene: TRBV7-8
abundance: NA
j_gene: TRBJ2-7
CDR3aa: CASSLTPSYERYF
CDR3nt: TGTGCCAGCAGTTTGACACCCAGCTACGAGCGGTACTTC

d_gene: NA
v_gene: TRBV19
abundance: NA
j_gene: TRBJ1-2
CDR3aa: CASGRNRDANYGYTF
CDR3nt: TGTGCCAGTGGCCGGAACAGGGATGCTAACTATGGCTACACCTTC

d_gene: NA
v_gene: TRBV10-1
abundance: NA
j_gene: TRBJ1-1
CDR3aa: CASSLCPGPDTEAFF
CDR3nt: TGCGCCAGCAGTTTATGTCCGGGACCGGACACTGAAGCTTTCTTT

d_gene: NA
v_gene: TRBV7-9
abundance: NA
j_gene: TRBJ2-1
CDR3aa: CASSLERFEQFF
CDR3nt: TGTGCCAGCAGCTTAGAGCGGTTTGAGCAGTTCTTC

d_gene: NA
v_gene: TRBV7-3
abundance: once
j_gene: TRBJ2-7
CDR3aa: CAGASVDRLAYEQYF
CDR3nt: TGTGCCGGAGCCTCAGTGGACAGACTAGCCTACGAGCAGTACTTC

d_gene: NA
v_gene: TRBV10-2
abundance: NA
j_gene: TRBJ2-7
CDR3aa: CASSWDSGYEQYF
CDR3nt: TGCGCCAGCAGTTGGGATAGTGGTTACGAGCAGTACTTC

d_gene: TRBD2
v_gene: TRBV19
abundance: NA
j_gene: TRBJ2-5
CDR3aa: CASSPGLAGGQSLETQYF
CDR3nt: TGTGCCAGTAGCCCGGGACTAGCGGGAGGGCAATCTTTGGAGACCCAGTACTTC

d_gene: TRBD1
v_gene: TRBV7-9
abundance: NA
j_gene: TRBJ2-3
CDR3aa: CASSLNRDRKTNEQYF
CDR3nt: TGTGCCAGCAGCTTGAACCGGGACAGGAAAACCAATGAGCAGTATTTT

d_gene: NA
v_gene: TRBV15
abundance: NA
j_gene: TRBJ2-5
CDR3aa: CATSRVDQGTGKTQYF
CDR3nt: TGTGCCACCAGCAGAGTTGACCAGGGGACTGGAAAGACCCAGTACTTC

d_gene: TRBD1
v_gene: TRBV19
abundance: NA
j_gene: TRBJ2-7
CDR3aa: CASSIGTEISYEQYF
CDR3nt: TGTGCCAGTAGTATTGGGACAGAAATTTCCTACGAGCAGTACTTC

d_gene: NA
v_gene: TRBV12-3/TRBV12-4
abundance: NA
j_gene: TRBJ2-1
CDR3aa: CASSFRVSAYNEQFF
CDR3nt: TGTGCCAGCAGTTTCCGTGTTAGCGCCTACAATGAGCAGTTCTTC

d_gene: NA
v_gene: TRBV20-1
abundance: few
j_gene: TRBJ2-5
CDR3aa: CSARDRWVRETQYF
CDR3nt: TGCAGTGCTAGAGATCGGTGGGTTCGAGAGACCCAGTACTTC

d_gene: NA
v_gene: TRBV18
abundance: many
j_gene: TRBJ1-2
CDR3aa: CASSRFQSYGYTF
CDR3nt: TGTGCCAGCTCCCGGTTTCAGAGCTATGGCTACACCTTC

d_gene: NA
v_gene: TRBV12-3/TRBV12-4
abundance: few
j_gene: TRBJ2-7
CDR3aa: CASSLTDQSYEQYF
CDR3nt: TGTGCCAGCAGCTTGACGGATCAATCGTACGAGCAGTACTTC

d_gene: NA
v_gene: TRBV2
abundance: NA
j_gene: TRBJ2-5
CDR3aa: CASTTGLQETQYF
CDR3nt: TGTGCCAGCACTACGGGATTACAAGAGACCCAGTACTTC

d_gene: TRBD1
v_gene: TRBV12-3/TRBV12-4
abundance: few
j_gene: TRBJ1-2
CDR3aa: CASSQDRGQGGYTF
CDR3nt: TGTGCCAGCAGCCAGGACAGGGGGCAAGGTGGCTACACCTTC

d_gene: TRBD1
v_gene: TRBV15
abundance: NA
j_gene: TRBJ1-1
CDR3aa: CATSRLGQGSYTEAFF
CDR3nt: TGTGCCACCAGCAGATTGGGACAGGGTTCGTACACTGAAGCTTTCTTT

d_gene: NA
v_gene: TRBV7-9
abundance: few
j_gene: TRBJ2-7
CDR3aa: CASSPPSSYEQYF
CDR3nt: TGTGCCAGCAGCCCCCCCTCGTCCTACGAGCAGTACTTC

d_gene: TRBD2
v_gene: TRBV7-2
abundance: NA
j_gene: TRBJ2-4
CDR3aa: CASSFGGLTNIQYF
CDR3nt: TGTGCCAGCAGCTTCGGGGGACTAACAAACATTCAGTACTTC

d_gene: TRBD2
v_gene: TRBV10-3
abundance: NA
j_gene: TRBJ2-7
CDR3aa: CAIKRELAGANSYEQYF
CDR3nt: TGTGCCATCAAGCGTGAACTAGCGGGAGCAAACTCCTACGAGCAGTACTTC

d_gene: NA
v_gene: TRBV24-1
abundance: NA
j_gene: TRBJ2-2
CDR3aa: CATSELLALNTGELFF
CDR3nt: TGTGCCACCAGTGAACTGCTAGCGTTGAACACCGGGGAGCTGTTTTTT

d_gene: TRBD1
v_gene: TRBV7-9
abundance: many
j_gene: TRBJ2-1
CDR3aa: CASSPQTGNNEQFF
CDR3nt: TGTGCCAGCAGCCCCCAGACAGGGAACAATGAGCAGTTCTTC

d_gene: NA
v_gene: TRBV5-4
abundance: NA
j_gene: TRBJ1-1
CDR3aa: CASSWETGAEAFF
CDR3nt: TGTGCCAGCAGCTGGGAGACAGGAGCTGAAGCTTTCTTT

d_gene: NA
v_gene: TRBV24-1
abundance: few
j_gene: TRBJ2-1
CDR3aa: CATSDPLVNEQFF
CDR3nt: TGTGCCACCAGTGACCCTCTGGTCAATGAGCAGTTCTTC

d_gene: NA
v_gene: TRBV4-1
abundance: many
j_gene: TRBJ1-5
CDR3aa: CASSPLDYSNQPQHF
CDR3nt: TGCGCCAGCAGCCCCTTAGACTATAGCAATCAGCCCCAGCATTTT

d_gene: TRBD1
v_gene: TRBV24-1
abundance: NA
j_gene: TRBJ2-5
CDR3aa: CATSDSPGGEETQYF
CDR3nt: TGTGCCACCAGTGATTCGCCAGGGGGCGAGGAGACCCAGTACTTC

d_gene: NA
v_gene: TRBV5-1
abundance: NA
j_gene: TRBJ1-4
CDR3aa: CASSPVVGGTNEKLFF
CDR3nt: TGCGCCAGCAGCCCGGTGGTGGGGGGAACTAATGAAAAACTGTTTTTT

d_gene: TRBD2
v_gene: TRBV7-3
abundance: many
j_gene: TRBJ2-5
CDR3aa: CASSPAGVGPQETQYF
CDR3nt: TGTGCCAGCAGCCCCGCGGGAGTGGGGCCCCAAGAGACCCAGTACTTC

d_gene: NA
v_gene: TRBV6-7
abundance: many
j_gene: TRBJ2-1
CDR3aa: CASSYINLERQFF
CDR3nt: TGTGCCAGCAGTTACATTAACTTAGAAAGGCAGTTCTTC

d_gene: NA
v_gene: TRBV9
abundance: NA
j_gene: TRBJ2-1
CDR3aa: CASSPGGGSGGGNEQFF
CDR3nt: TGTGCCAGCAGCCCAGGGGGGGGGTCGGGGGGGGGCAATGAGCAGTTCTTC

d_gene: NA
v_gene: TRBV2
abundance: NA
j_gene: TRBJ2-7
CDR3aa: CASYSGSSYEQYF
CDR3nt: TGTGCCAGTTATAGCGGTAGTTCCTACGAGCAGTACTTC

d_gene: NA
v_gene: TRBV24-1
abundance: many
j_gene: TRBJ2-2
CDR3aa: CANTGELFF
CDR3nt: TGTGCGAACACCGGGGAGCTGTTTTTT

d_gene: TRBD2
v_gene: TRBV11-2
abundance: NA
j_gene: TRBJ2-1
CDR3aa: CASSSRGGSSYNEQFF
CDR3nt: TGTGCCAGCAGCTCCCGGGGGGGCTCCAGCTACAATGAGCAGTTCTTC

d_gene: TRBD1
v_gene: TRBV9
abundance: NA
j_gene: TRBJ2-7
CDR3aa: CASSPGTVYEQYF
CDR3nt: TGTGCCAGCAGCCCGGGGACAGTATACGAGCAGTACTTC

d_gene: NA
v_gene: TRBV10-3
abundance: few
j_gene: TRBJ1-6
CDR3aa: CAISELDGLNSPLHF
CDR3nt: TGTGCCATCAGTGAGCTTGACGGACTCAATTCACCCCTCCACTTT

d_gene: TRBD2
v_gene: TRBV10-3
abundance: NA
j_gene: TRBJ2-7
CDR3aa: CASGTSFTYEQYF
CDR3nt: TGTGCCAGCGGGACTAGCTTCACCTACGAGCAGTACTTC

d_gene: TRBD2
v_gene: TRBV2
abundance: few
j_gene: TRBJ2-1
CDR3aa: CASSEDGRAGNEQFF
CDR3nt: TGTGCCAGCAGTGAAGATGGGAGGGCCGGAAATGAGCAGTTCTTC

d_gene: NA
v_gene: TRBV14
abundance: NA
j_gene: TRBJ2-7
CDR3aa: CASSQGQVGEQYF
CDR3nt: TGTGCCAGCAGCCAAGGGCAGGTAGGCGAGCAGTACTTC

d_gene: NA
v_gene: TRBV19
abundance: NA
j_gene: TRBJ2-5
CDR3aa: CASSEGGQETQYF
CDR3nt: TGTGCCAGTAGTGAGGGGGGCCAAGAGACCCAGTACTTC

d_gene: TRBD2
v_gene: TRBV7-6
abundance: NA
j_gene: TRBJ2-1
CDR3aa: CASSLDGTIDEQFF
CDR3nt: TGTGCCAGCAGCTTAGATGGGACTATCGATGAGCAGTTCTTC

d_gene: TRBD1
v_gene: TRBV5-5
abundance: many
j_gene: TRBJ1-3
CDR3aa: CASSYLGGGTGGSGNTIYF
CDR3nt: TGTGCCAGCAGCTACCTTGGTGGCGGGACAGGGGGATCTGGAAACACCATATATTTT

d_gene: TRBD1
v_gene: TRBV29-1
abundance: many
j_gene: TRBJ2-3
CDR3aa: CSAGRGTASTDTQYF
CDR3nt: TGCAGCGCCGGCCGTGGGACAGCTAGCACAGATACGCAGTATTTT

d_gene: NA
v_gene: TRBV15
abundance: NA
j_gene: TRBJ1-6
CDR3aa: CATSSSRSYNSPLHF
CDR3nt: TGTGCCACCAGCAGTTCGAGATCCTATAATTCACCCCTCCACTTT

d_gene: NA
v_gene: TRBV24-1
abundance: NA
j_gene: TRBJ2-4
CDR3aa: CATSDWGGRERDIQYF
CDR3nt: TGTGCCACCAGTGATTGGGGTGGTCGGGAACGGGACATTCAGTACTTC

d_gene: TRBD2
v_gene: TRBV9
abundance: NA
j_gene: TRBJ2-1
CDR3aa: CASSPGLASYNEQFF
CDR3nt: TGTGCCAGCAGCCCGGGACTAGCGTCCTACAATGAGCAGTTCTTC

d_gene: TRBD2
v_gene: TRBV29-1
abundance: many
j_gene: TRBJ2-2
CDR3aa: CSVLMTSGILTGELFF
CDR3nt: TGCAGCGTTCTAATGACTAGCGGGATTCTCACCGGGGAGCTGTTTTTT

d_gene: TRBD1
v_gene: TRBV2
abundance: many
j_gene: TRBJ2-1
CDR3aa: CASCQDRGYNEQFF
CDR3nt: TGTGCCAGCTGTCAGGACAGGGGCTACAATGAGCAGTTCTTC